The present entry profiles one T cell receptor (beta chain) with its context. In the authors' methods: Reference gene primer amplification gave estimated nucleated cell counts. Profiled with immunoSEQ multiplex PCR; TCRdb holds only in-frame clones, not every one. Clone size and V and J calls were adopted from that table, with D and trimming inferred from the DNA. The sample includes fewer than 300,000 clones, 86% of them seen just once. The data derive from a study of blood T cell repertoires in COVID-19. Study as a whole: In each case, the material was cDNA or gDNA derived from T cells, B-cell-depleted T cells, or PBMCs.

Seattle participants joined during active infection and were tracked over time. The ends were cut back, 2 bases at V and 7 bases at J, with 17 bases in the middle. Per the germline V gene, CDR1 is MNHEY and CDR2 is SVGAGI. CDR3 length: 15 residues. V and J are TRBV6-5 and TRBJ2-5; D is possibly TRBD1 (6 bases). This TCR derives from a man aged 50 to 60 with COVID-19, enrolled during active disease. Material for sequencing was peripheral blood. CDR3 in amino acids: CASSYTFTGKGTQYF. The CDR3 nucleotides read TGTGCCAGCAGTTACACGTTTACAGGGAAGGGGACCCAGTACTTC.